The 14 T cell receptor beta chains listed next were all sequenced from one sample in a study of blood T cell repertoires in COVID-19. Only in-frame clones appear in the TCRdb table, and some are missing; sequencing was by immunoSEQ multiplex PCR. Of more than 90,000 clones in the sample, roughly 85% are singletons; the top ten hold around 39%. Sequencing was done on a sample of peripheral blood. Receptor source: a man older than 75 with acute or convalescent COVID-19.

V usage is TRBV5-8 and J usage is TRBJ2-3, with 7 bases that match TRBD1. CDR1 and CDR2 (germline): SGHTS, YDEGEE. The CDR3 extends over 16 amino acids. V shed 0 bases, J shed 1 base, and the junction held 5 bases outside the gene matches. In DNA form, the CDR3 reads TGTGCCAGCAGCTTGGGGATCACAGGGGGCACAGATACGCAGTATTTT. This gives the protein CASSLGITGGTDTQYF.

The chain is built from TRBV15 and TRBJ2-7; no clear D. The germline V gene has CDR1 LNHNV and CDR2 YYDKDF (reference sequence). V was pared by 0 bases and J by 2 bases, with 5 bases between. The CDR3 contains 13 residues. The CDR3 region is CATSRDEAYEQYF. The DNA for the CDR3 is TGTGCCACCAGCAGAGATGAGGCCTACGAGCAGTACTTC.

The chain joins TRBV11-2 to TRBJ2-7; D may be TRBD1 (5 bases). Trimming left V 0 bases short and J 2 bases short, with 11 bases between. This CDR3 is built from 15 residues. The germline V gene has CDR1 SGHAT and CDR2 FQNNGV. The DNA of the CDR3 is TGTGCCAGCAGCTTAGAAAGACAGAGCCCCTACGAGCAGTACTTC. Translated: CASSLERQSPYEQYF.

The chain carries TRBV7-9 and TRBJ2-1, with TRBD1 as a possible D gene (6 bases). The V gene's germline CDR1 is SEHNR and CDR2 FQNEAQ (reference sequence). Between the trimmed V and J ends, which lost 2 bases and 6 bases, there was a span of 14 bases. The CDR3 spans 15 residues. The CDR3 here is CASSLRRLDSNEQFF. The CDR3 DNA reads TGTGCCAGCAGCTTACGGCGTTTGGACAGCAATGAGCAGTTCTTC.

The V gene is TRBV7-3, the J gene TRBJ2-3; weak D call: TRBD1 (6 bases). The CDR3 length is 14 residues. Germline CDR1 and CDR2: SGHTA and FQGTGA. Trimming pared 5 bases from V and 8 bases from J, leaving 17 bases between. The CDR3, as DNA: TGTGCCAGCAGCACGGACAGCGTAGGCGCTACGCAGTATTTT. This sequence encodes CASSTDSVGATQYF.

Here the CDR3 DNA reads TGTGCCAGCTCACCTCGGGGGCAAGAGACCCAGTACTTC. The encoded protein is CASSPRGQETQYF. This chain connects TRBV18 to TRBJ2-5; D perhaps matches TRBD2 (6 bases). V shed 3 bases and J shed 2 bases, with 7 bases lying between them. The CDR3 consists of 13 residues. Germline assignment: CDR1 KGHSH and CDR2 LQKENI.

The genes are TRBV19 and TRBJ2-5, with a possible D match to TRBD1 (6 bases). V was pared by 5 bases and J by 2 bases, with 12 bases between. There are 14 residues in the CDR3. Germline values: CDR1 LNHDA, CDR2 SQIVND (reference sequence). CDR3 loop: CASSLQGPQETQYF. Here the CDR3 DNA reads TGTGCCAGTAGTTTACAGGGTCCTCAAGAGACCCAGTACTTC.

The chain carries TRBV5-1 and TRBJ2-2, with TRBD2 matching over 8 bases. V shed 4 bases, J shed 4 bases, and the junction held 12 bases outside the gene matches. The CDR3 consists of 17 residues. Germline-derived CDR1 and CDR2 are SGHRS and YFSETQ. The CDR3 nucleotides read TGCGCCAGCAGCCCCCTTGAAGCGGGAGATGGCACCGGGGAGCTGTTTTTT. It codes for CASSPLEAGDGTGELFF.

This chain's CDR3 is CASSSLGQGGEKLFF. DNA of the CDR3: TGTGCCAGCAGCTCTTTAGGACAGGGGGGAGAAAAACTGTTTTTT. The J gene is TRBJ1-4, the V gene TRBV11-2; 10 bases align to TRBD1. The CDR3 contains 15 residues. Losses at the gene ends were 4 bases for V and 8 bases for J; bases not matched to a gene: 7. Germline V lookup: CDR1 SGHAT, CDR2 FQNNGV. Complete variable domain (other parts from reference TRBV11-2 and TRBJ1-4): EAGVAQSPRYKIIEKRQSVAFWCNPISGHATLYWYQQILGQGPKLLIQFQNNGVVDDSQLPKDRFSAERLKGVDSTLKIQPAKLEDSAVYLCASSSLGQGGEKLFFGSGTQLSVL.

J is TRBJ2-1 and V is TRBV7-2; possible D gene TRBD2, 10 bases. Germline V gives CDR1 SGHTA, CDR2 FQGNSA. This CDR3 contains 20 residues. Trimming left V 0 bases short and J 5 bases short, with 26 bases between. In DNA, the CDR3 is TGTGCCAGCAGCTTAGCGGGGACAGGGTTCGGCCTAGCGGGGGACAATGAGCAGTTCTTC. As protein: CASSLAGTGFGLAGDNEQFF.

The gene calls are TRBV5-8 and TRBJ1-5; TRBD1 matches at 8 bases. Trimming took 7 bases from V and 0 from J; bases not matched to a gene: 6. CDR1 SGHTS and CDR2 YDEGEE come from the germline V gene. The CDR3 has 15 amino acids. This CDR3 reads CASAGGRISNQPQHF. The CDR3 DNA follows: TGTGCCAGCGCAGGGGGCAGAATTAGCAATCAGCCCCAGCATTTT.

The CDR3 region has the DNA TGTGCCAGCAGTTCCTGGACAGGGGGAAGCACAGATACGCAGTATTTT. Residues: CASSSWTGGSTDTQYF. This chain joins TRBV28 and TRBJ2-3, with 10 bases matching TRBD1. This CDR3 has 16 residues. V gave up 4 bases and J gave up 0 bases; unmatched junction bases: 4. CDR1 is MDHEN, CDR2 SYDVKM, per germline.

The rearrangement joins TRBV19 to TRBJ1-3; tentatively, D is TRBD1 (5 bases). Germline CDR1 reads LNHDA; CDR2 reads SQIVND (reference sequence). V was pared by 4 bases and J by 4 bases, with 8 bases between. The CDR3 extends over 13 amino acids. CDR3 nucleotides: TGTGCCAGTAGTACAGGGTTAGGAAACACCATATATTTT. Its translation: CASSTGLGNTIYF.

The chain employs TRBV20-1 and TRBJ1-1; the D is unclear. Trimming stripped 5 bases from V and 4 bases from J, with 8 bases between. There are 11 residues in the CDR3. Germline V lookup: CDR1 DFQATT, CDR2 SNEGSKA (reference sequence). The CDR3 coding sequence is TGCAGTGCTCGGCAGGCCACTGAAGCTTTCTTT. Its translation: CSARQATEAFF.